The present entry profiles one T cell receptor (beta chain) with its context. With 3 bases removed from V and 4 bases from J, the gap between germline ends came to 3 bases. There are 10 residues in the CDR3. CDR1 DFQATT and CDR2 SNEGSKA come from the germline V gene (reference sequence). The data originate from a study of regulatory T cells in long-lasting Graves disease. Arm-PCR of CDR3 regions and iRepertoire HTBI primers were used to build TCR beta libraries. MiXCR, applied by TCRdb to the multiplex PCR reads, yields one record per CDR3 protein. The sample lists 450,000 or so distinct CDR3 sequences, around 20% seen once, with 7% to 10% in the top ten. Time point specified: persistent/refractory GD, antithyroid drugs over 5 years with positive TRAb. The TCR library was made from RNA that had been extracted from PBMCs in TRIzol.

The sequence was collected from a female donor with Graves disease. This chain connects TRBV20-1 to TRBJ1-2, with no clear D. Source: peripheral blood mononuclear cells (PBMCs), taken when the disease was refractory, from a patient treated with antithyroid drugs. CDR3 loop: CSASRYGYTF. CDR3 DNA sequence: TGCAGTGCTAGCCGCTATGGCTACACCTTC.